A selection of T cell receptor beta chains follows, all from one sample in a study of neurological immune-mediated disorders. From the 5' RACE reads, TCRdb called clonotypes with MiXCR, one entry per CDR3 protein. The table records over 50,000 distinct CDR3 sequences, roughly 4.9% of them present only once. Sequenced: PBMCs. The receptors were gathered from a human donor with multiple sclerosis. The donor label of this sample is uncertain. Both conserved end residues are part of each CDR3. The order of the fields is J gene, D gene, clone size, V gene, CDR3 DNA, CDR3 protein. A D gene is named only where the DNA matches it firmly. Expanded clones get a size class; other rows say once, few or many, or leave the size out.

>TRBJ1-1|TRBD1|many|TRBV20-1
TGCAGTGCTAGTAAGGGGGCCAGGAACACTGAAGCTTTCTTT
CSASKGARNTEAFF
>TRBJ2-7|TRBD1|many|TRBV20-1
TGCAGTGCTATCTCCGGGACAGGGGGCATGTACGAGCAGTACTTC
CSAISGTGGMYEQYF
>TRBJ2-1|NA|many|TRBV11-2
TGTGCCAGCAGCCAACGTCTTAGCTCCTACAATGAGCAGTTCTTC
CASSQRLSSYNEQFF
>TRBJ1-1|NA|few|TRBV11-2
TGTGCCAGCAGCTTAGATCGGGGAACCACTGAAGCTTTCTTT
CASSLDRGTTEAFF
>TRBJ1-5|TRBD1|many|TRBV7-9
TGTGCCAGCAGCTTGACAGGGGAAAGGCAGCCCCAGCATTTT
CASSLTGERQPQHF
>TRBJ2-2|NA|NA|TRBV20-1
TGCAGTGCCCGAGGAGGGGTTCACACCGGGGAGCTGTTTTTT
CSARGGVHTGELFF
>TRBJ1-4|TRBD1|many|TRBV7-9
TGTGCCAGCAGCCGACGACAGGGAGGAGGATATAATGAAAAACTGTTTTTT
CASSRRQGGGYNEKLFF
>TRBJ2-2|NA|many|TRBV20-1
TGCAGTGCACACAATAGGAGGGCCGGGGAGCTGTTTTTT
CSAHNRRAGELFF
>TRBJ2-6|NA|many|TRBV28
TGTGCCAGCACTCTCATGGGGGCCTCTGGGGCCAACGTCCTGACTTTC
CASTLMGASGANVLTF
>TRBJ1-3|NA|many|TRBV5-1
TGCGCCAGCAGCCCCGGGGGCTCTGGAAACACCATATATTTT
CASSPGGSGNTIYF
>TRBJ1-1|NA|many|TRBV7-9
TGTGCCAGCAGCTCCCAATACACTGAAGCTTTCTTT
CASSSQYTEAFF
>TRBJ1-1|NA|many|TRBV3-1
TGTGCCAGCAGCCCACGGACGGCTGAAGCTTTCTTT
CASSPRTAEAFF
>TRBJ2-7|TRBD2|many|TRBV4-1
TGCGCCAGCAGCCTGGGACTAGCGGGGGGGCCGGTCTACGAGCAGTACTTC
CASSLGLAGGPVYEQYF
>TRBJ1-4|TRBD1|many|TRBV20-1
TGCAGTGCTAGATTTCCGGGACAGGTGGATGAAAAACTGTTTTTT
CSARFPGQVDEKLFF
>TRBJ2-3|NA|many|TRBV20-1
TGCAGTGCTAGAGTGGGCAGGGGAACAGATACGCAGTATTTT
CSARVGRGTDTQYF
>TRBJ2-1|TRBD1|many|TRBV7-3
TGTGCCAGCAGCAAGGGGACAGGGTCGAATGAGCAGTTCTTC
CASSKGTGSNEQFF
>TRBJ1-2|TRBD1|few|TRBV19
TGTGCCACCAGGGACAGGGGATATAACTATGGCTACACCTTC
CATRDRGYNYGYTF
>TRBJ1-2|NA|many|TRBV20-1
TGCAGTGCCATGGCAGGGCAGGGGACTAACTATGGCTACACCTTC
CSAMAGQGTNYGYTF
>TRBJ2-2|NA|many|TRBV20-1
TGCAGTGCTAGAGAGATGAGCACCGGGGAGCTGTTTTTT
CSAREMSTGELFF
>TRBJ1-2|NA|many|TRBV20-1
TGCAGTGCTAGATCTCGACAGACGCTTAACTATGGCTACACCTTC
CSARSRQTLNYGYTF
>TRBJ1-3|NA|many|TRBV5-6
TGTGCCAGCAGCTCCACAGGGCCCGGAAACACCATATATTTT
CASSSTGPGNTIYF
>TRBJ2-7|TRBD1|many|TRBV27
TGCACCAGCAGTTTATTTACACGGGACAGGGGGCGCCGGGGCGCCTCTCGGGGCTACGGCGAGCAGTACTTC
CTSSLFTRDRGRRGASRGYGEQYF
>TRBJ1-1|TRBD1|NA|TRBV12-3/TRBV12-4
TGTGCCAGCACTCCCGAGACAGGGGGGGTTACTGAAGCTTTCTTT
CASTPETGGVTEAFF
>TRBJ2-1|NA|many|TRBV7-2
TGTGCCAGCAGCCGAAGTATTGAGCAGTTCTTC
CASSRSIEQFF
>TRBJ2-3|TRBD1|many|TRBV18
TGTGCCAGCTCACGGGACAGGGAGAGCACAGATACGCAGTATTTT
CASSRDRESTDTQYF
>TRBJ1-1|NA|many|TRBV5-1
TGCGCCAGCAGCTTGGCAGGTCCGGCGAACACTGAAGCTTTCTTT
CASSLAGPANTEAFF
>TRBJ2-7|TRBD1|many|TRBV7-8
TGTGCCAGCAGCCGGGACAGGGCTACCTACGAGCAGTACTTC
CASSRDRATYEQYF
>TRBJ2-1|NA|many|TRBV6-5
TGTGCCAGCAGTTACCCCCCCGCAGGGTCCAATGAGCAGTTCTTC
CASSYPPAGSNEQFF
>TRBJ2-1|NA|many|TRBV29-1
TGCAGCGTCTCCGAGGACAGCGCCTACAATGAGCAGTTCTTC
CSVSEDSAYNEQFF
>TRBJ1-2|TRBD1|medium-sized|TRBV7-9
TGTGCCAGCAGCTTAGAAGGGGGCCAGGCGTGGAACTATGGCTACACCTTC
CASSLEGGQAWNYGYTF
>TRBJ2-3|NA|NA|TRBV10-2
TGCGCCAGCAGTGAGTATGGGGGGAGCACAGATACGCAGTATTTT
CASSEYGGSTDTQYF
>TRBJ2-4|TRBD2|many|TRBV5-1
TGCGCCAGCAGCTTGCAGCGGGGAAATAAAAACATTCAGTACTTC
CASSLQRGNKNIQYF